One TCR beta chain is described in this entry. This clone was detected only a few times. The clone's antigen remains unknown. One base away there is no much larger clone; base qualities are not given. The data derive from a study of blood T cell repertoires in COVID-19 (dated by TCRdb to the early 2020s). A note on the overall study: The collaborator samples originated in the United States, Italy and Spain and spanned the acute and convalescent phases of COVID-19. The material from the prospective study consisted of cDNA or gDNA derived from T cells, B-cell-depleted T cells, or PBMCs. Where available, HLA class I and class II types were taken from metadata supplied by the sample provider and were not determined by assay-based typing. The samples were drawn from the first 160 participants of the ongoing ImmuneRACE study and from about 1,200 subjects provided by 6 global collaborators. Sample metadata almost always included a de-identified subject ID, COVID-19 status, age in years and sex. The repertoires were released in a freely available public database intended as a resource for research on the immune response to SARS-CoV-2. The dataset comprised deeply sampled blood TCRbeta repertoires from subjects exposed to, actively infected with, or recovered from COVID-19.

TCRbeta CDR3 regions were amplified from genomic DNA by means of the immunoSEQ Assay, a bias-controlled multiplex PCR. As for the original processing: The number of nucleated cells in each sample was estimated by amplification of reference gene primers within the assay. Sequence reads were collapsed and filtered to measure the absolute abundance of every unique TCRbeta CDR3 rearrangement. For each sample, productive Simpson clonality was calculated as the square root of Simpson's diversity index over productive rearrangements. The table was pulled from immuneACCESS by TCRdb, which kept in-frame rearrangements only. Such tables lose some clones; where checked, under half of the loss comes from unresolved V genes, and the rest has no known cause. V, J and clone size were drawn from that table, and D and trimming were deduced from the DNA. Recorded for this sample are under 250,000 clones; over 70% of them occurred a single time. The ten largest clones represent about 7.2% of the sample.

Each collaborating institution followed its own protocols to collect whole blood in K2EDTA tubes. For TCRbeta analysis, collaborator samples were shipped as frozen whole blood, as isolated PBMCs, or as DNA extracted from either sample type. The investigation overall reported the following: Clinical and demographic metadata were provided uncurated, with the amount varying by source and participant.

CDR1 and CDR2 were assigned from the germline V gene (reference sequence) as SGHKS and YYEKEE. From the cysteine up to the phenylalanine, the CDR3 has a length of 14 residues. The only DNA kept is the CDR3, 42 bases in frame from the first base. V is clipped by 0 bases and J by 6 bases, and the sequence between their germline boundaries is 13 bases long. Sequencing input: peripheral blood. This clonotype originated in a woman aged 70-85 years with acute or convalescent COVID-19. The rearranged segments are TRBV5-5 and TRBJ2-7, with a weak D call of TRBD1 (5 bases match). The DNA is TGTGCCAGCAGCTTGGGGGCCCAGGGAATCGAGCAGTACTTC. Its amino acids are CASSLGAQGIEQYF.